This is a list of T cell receptor beta chains from one sample in a study of CD4+ T cells in melanoma. The table came from immunoSEQ multiplex PCR; TCRdb's copy has only in-frame clones and leaves some out. The sample holds approximately 16,000 clones; 65% to 85% are singletons and the top ten take about 6%. Sequenced: cells from a culture (not recorded whether cultured in vitro). The receptor source for this set is a human donor with melanoma. Each CDR3 is given with its conserved first and last residue. The order of the fields is D gene, V gene, clone size, J gene, CDR3 DNA, CDR3 protein. D genes are given only for firm matches. Some rows have no size entry. The others give once, few or many, or a class for an expanded clone.

d_call: -
v_call: TRBV5-5
clone_size: few
j_call: TRBJ1-2
cdr3_nt: TGTGCCAGCAGCGCAGGGTTCTATGGCTACACCTTC
cdr3_aa: CASSAGFYGYTF

d_call: -
v_call: TRBV10-2
clone_size: -
j_call: TRBJ1-5
cdr3_nt: TGCGCCAGCAGGTTCGGGACGGGGAGGCCCCAGCATTTT
cdr3_aa: CASRFGTGRPQHF

d_call: TRBD2
v_call: TRBV5-5
clone_size: -
j_call: TRBJ2-5
cdr3_nt: TGTGCCAGCAGCGACTTAGCGGGGGCCCGGGAGACCCAGTACTTC
cdr3_aa: CASSDLAGARETQYF

d_call: TRBD1
v_call: TRBV29-1
clone_size: -
j_call: TRBJ1-2
cdr3_nt: TGCGCCCGCATGGAAGGACAGGGGGATAATGGCTACACCTTC
cdr3_aa: CARMEGQGDNGYTF

d_call: -
v_call: TRBV6-6
clone_size: once
j_call: TRBJ2-6
cdr3_nt: TGTGCCAGCAGCCAAAGGGTTTCTGGGGCCAACGTCCTGACTTTC
cdr3_aa: CASSQRVSGANVLTF

d_call: -
v_call: TRBV7-9
clone_size: -
j_call: TRBJ1-3
cdr3_nt: TGTGCCAGCATCTCCGGAAACACCATATATTTT
cdr3_aa: CASISGNTIYF

d_call: -
v_call: TRBV10-1
clone_size: -
j_call: TRBJ1-1
cdr3_nt: TGCGCCAGTAGTCCGGGCTTCGGGGAGGATGAAGCTTTCTTT
cdr3_aa: CASSPGFGEDEAFF

d_call: -
v_call: TRBV6-5
clone_size: -
j_call: TRBJ2-6
cdr3_nt: TGTGCCAGCAGTTACTCGGTGAGCTCTGGGGCCAACGTCCTGACTTTC
cdr3_aa: CASSYSVSSGANVLTF

d_call: -
v_call: TRBV19
clone_size: -
j_call: TRBJ2-1
cdr3_nt: TGTGCCAGTAGTATAGATGCCCATTACAGGGTCCCAATCGATGACAATGAGCAGTTCTTC
cdr3_aa: CASSIDAHYRVPIDDNEQFF

d_call: -
v_call: TRBV30
clone_size: -
j_call: TRBJ1-1
cdr3_nt: TGTGCCTGGAGTGAGGGGGTTGAAGCTTTCTTT
cdr3_aa: CAWSEGVEAFF

d_call: -
v_call: TRBV6-5
clone_size: -
j_call: TRBJ2-7
cdr3_nt: TGTGCCAGCAGTGTCTCCGGGGCAGGCTTCTCCGAGCAGTACTTC
cdr3_aa: CASSVSGAGFSEQYF

d_call: -
v_call: TRBV5-8
clone_size: -
j_call: TRBJ2-6
cdr3_nt: TGTGCCAGCACCCTCGGACTCTCGCCCTCTGGGGCCAACGTCCTGACTTTC
cdr3_aa: CASTLGLSPSGANVLTF

d_call: -
v_call: TRBV11-3
clone_size: -
j_call: TRBJ1-5
cdr3_nt: TGTGCCAGCAGCAAAGGACGGTATAGCAATCAGCCCCAGCATTTT
cdr3_aa: CASSKGRYSNQPQHF

d_call: -
v_call: TRBV6-5
clone_size: -
j_call: TRBJ2-1
cdr3_nt: TGTGCCAGCAGTTTGGTCAGCCGGAACAATGAGCAGTTCTTC
cdr3_aa: CASSLVSRNNEQFF

d_call: -
v_call: TRBV6-1
clone_size: -
j_call: TRBJ2-6
cdr3_nt: TGTGCCACTACGACAGGAAACTCTGGGGCCAACGTCCTGACTTTC
cdr3_aa: CATTTGNSGANVLTF

d_call: TRBD1
v_call: TRBV4-1
clone_size: -
j_call: TRBJ2-7
cdr3_nt: TGCGCCAGCAGCCAAGGGACAGGGGGCACCTACGAGCAGTACTTC
cdr3_aa: CASSQGTGGTYEQYF

d_call: -
v_call: TRBV11-1
clone_size: -
j_call: TRBJ1-6
cdr3_nt: TGTGCCAGCAGCCCATTTCCTAATTCACCCCTCCACTTT
cdr3_aa: CASSPFPNSPLHF

d_call: -
v_call: TRBV30
clone_size: once
j_call: TRBJ1-5
cdr3_nt: TGTGCCTGGAGTGTACAAGGAAATCAGCCCCAGCATTTT
cdr3_aa: CAWSVQGNQPQHF

d_call: -
v_call: TRBV29-1
clone_size: -
j_call: TRBJ2-3
cdr3_nt: TGCAGCGTTGACCGTAGGGGGGCAGATACGCAGTATTTT
cdr3_aa: CSVDRRGADTQYF

d_call: -
v_call: TRBV5-5
clone_size: -
j_call: TRBJ2-2
cdr3_nt: TGTGCCAGCAGCTACGGACAGCCAAACACCGGGGAGCTGTTTTTT
cdr3_aa: CASSYGQPNTGELFF

d_call: -
v_call: TRBV4-2
clone_size: -
j_call: TRBJ1-2
cdr3_nt: TGTGCCAGCAGCCAAGTGGGGGGCTATGGCTACACCTTC
cdr3_aa: CASSQVGGYGYTF

d_call: -
v_call: TRBV6-1
clone_size: -
j_call: TRBJ2-7
cdr3_nt: TGTGCCAGCTCTTGGGAGCGTGGGACCTACGAGCAGTACTTC
cdr3_aa: CASSWERGTYEQYF

d_call: -
v_call: TRBV19
clone_size: few
j_call: TRBJ2-4
cdr3_nt: TGTGCCAGTAGTTGGGCCGGGGCAAAAAACATTCAGTACTTC
cdr3_aa: CASSWAGAKNIQYF

d_call: TRBD2
v_call: TRBV7-8
clone_size: -
j_call: TRBJ2-5
cdr3_nt: TGTGCCAGCAGACTAGCGGGGGCGAGAGAGACCCAGTACTTC
cdr3_aa: CASRLAGARETQYF

d_call: -
v_call: TRBV11-1
clone_size: -
j_call: TRBJ1-1
cdr3_nt: TGTGCCATCGACTGGACGCTCGAGAGTAAGAACACTGAAGCTTTCTTT
cdr3_aa: CAIDWTLESKNTEAFF

d_call: TRBD2
v_call: TRBV11-2
clone_size: -
j_call: TRBJ2-3
cdr3_nt: TGTGCCAGCAGCCCCAGGACTAGCGGGGGAACAGATACGCAGTATTTT
cdr3_aa: CASSPRTSGGTDTQYF

d_call: TRBD1
v_call: TRBV5-1
clone_size: few
j_call: TRBJ1-1
cdr3_nt: TGCGCCAGCAGCTCCGCAGGGGGTTTCAACACTGAAGCTTTCTTT
cdr3_aa: CASSSAGGFNTEAFF

d_call: TRBD2
v_call: TRBV5-6
clone_size: -
j_call: TRBJ2-5
cdr3_nt: TGTGCCAGCAGCAAGGGACTAGCGGGGTTGGGGCAAGAGACCCAGTACTTC
cdr3_aa: CASSKGLAGLGQETQYF

d_call: -
v_call: TRBV15
clone_size: -
j_call: TRBJ1-1
cdr3_nt: TGTGCCACCAGCAGAGTGGGGGCGGGTTTGGTAGCTTTCTTT
cdr3_aa: CATSRVGAGLVAFF

d_call: -
v_call: TRBV2
clone_size: few
j_call: TRBJ2-3
cdr3_nt: TGTGCCAGCAGGGGATCCGATCAGTACACAGATACGCAGTATTTT
cdr3_aa: CASRGSDQYTDTQYF

d_call: -
v_call: TRBV6-4
clone_size: once
j_call: TRBJ2-4
cdr3_nt: TGTGCCAGCAGCCCGGATCGGACGGCTTCCATTCAGTACTTC
cdr3_aa: CASSPDRTASIQYF

d_call: TRBD2
v_call: TRBV7-9
clone_size: once
j_call: TRBJ2-7
cdr3_nt: TGTGCCAGCAGCTTAGAGAGCGGGGCCAGGGTTTCTTCACCCTACGAGCAGTACTTC
cdr3_aa: CASSLESGARVSSPYEQYF

d_call: -
v_call: TRBV18
clone_size: -
j_call: TRBJ2-5
cdr3_nt: TGTGCCAGCTCAAGCTTCGACGGTCGAGAGACCCAGTACTTC
cdr3_aa: CASSSFDGRETQYF

d_call: -
v_call: TRBV7-3
clone_size: once
j_call: TRBJ2-5
cdr3_nt: TGTGCCAGCAGCTTAATCGGTACGGAGACCCAGTACTTC
cdr3_aa: CASSLIGTETQYF

d_call: TRBD2
v_call: TRBV5-1
clone_size: -
j_call: TRBJ2-4
cdr3_nt: TGCGCCAGCAGCTTGGGACGGACTAGTTTAAACATTCAGTACTTC
cdr3_aa: CASSLGRTSLNIQYF

d_call: -
v_call: TRBV6-1
clone_size: -
j_call: TRBJ2-2
cdr3_nt: TGTGCCAGCAGTGAAAGGGCGCCCGACACCGGGGAGCTGTTTTTT
cdr3_aa: CASSERAPDTGELFF

d_call: -
v_call: TRBV7-2
clone_size: -
j_call: TRBJ1-3
cdr3_nt: TGTGCCAGCACCCCACGGCGTTCTGGAAACACCATATATTTT
cdr3_aa: CASTPRRSGNTIYF

d_call: TRBD1
v_call: TRBV7-9
clone_size: few
j_call: TRBJ2-7
cdr3_nt: TGTGCCAGCAGCTTAGGGACAGGCTACGAGCAGTACTTC
cdr3_aa: CASSLGTGYEQYF

d_call: -
v_call: TRBV29-1
clone_size: -
j_call: TRBJ1-4
cdr3_nt: TGCAGCGTTGGGCAGTCTAATGAAAAACTGTTTTTT
cdr3_aa: CSVGQSNEKLFF

d_call: -
v_call: TRBV7-9
clone_size: -
j_call: TRBJ2-7
cdr3_nt: TGTGCCAGCAGCCTCAACAGGGTAAAGCCCCCGGACGAGCAGTACTTC
cdr3_aa: CASSLNRVKPPDEQYF

d_call: TRBD1
v_call: TRBV11-2
clone_size: -
j_call: TRBJ2-1
cdr3_nt: TGTGCCAGCAGCTTAAGGTCGAGTACAGGGGGGACATCTCACAATGAGCAGTTCTTC
cdr3_aa: CASSLRSSTGGTSHNEQFF

d_call: -
v_call: TRBV7-2
clone_size: -
j_call: TRBJ1-3
cdr3_nt: TGTGCCAGCAGCCCCGGGCCCAGCAACACCATATATTTT
cdr3_aa: CASSPGPSNTIYF

d_call: -
v_call: TRBV10-1
clone_size: -
j_call: TRBJ1-1
cdr3_nt: TGCGCCAGCGGAGAGGGTGGATCACCCGCTTTCTTT
cdr3_aa: CASGEGGSPAFF

d_call: TRBD1
v_call: TRBV7-9
clone_size: -
j_call: TRBJ1-6
cdr3_nt: TGTGCCAGCAGCTTCCGGGACAGTCTCTCCTATAATTCACCCCTCCACTTT
cdr3_aa: CASSFRDSLSYNSPLHF

d_call: -
v_call: TRBV30
clone_size: -
j_call: TRBJ2-7
cdr3_nt: TGTGCCTGGAGAGGGGAAAATAGACTATCTTCCTACGAGCAGTACTTC
cdr3_aa: CAWRGENRLSSYEQYF

d_call: -
v_call: TRBV7-8
clone_size: once
j_call: TRBJ1-2
cdr3_nt: TGTGCCAGCAGCTTAAGTCAGCCAGCTTACTATGGCTACACCTTC
cdr3_aa: CASSLSQPAYYGYTF

d_call: TRBD1
v_call: TRBV9
clone_size: -
j_call: TRBJ1-1
cdr3_nt: TGTGCCAGCAGCGGTTTGGGACAGTTCACTGAAGCTTTCTTT
cdr3_aa: CASSGLGQFTEAFF

d_call: -
v_call: TRBV7-2
clone_size: -
j_call: TRBJ2-1
cdr3_nt: TGTGCCAGCAGCCTAGACAGTCTGCCCTACAATGAGCAGTTCTTC
cdr3_aa: CASSLDSLPYNEQFF

d_call: -
v_call: TRBV30
clone_size: -
j_call: TRBJ2-2
cdr3_nt: TGTGCCTGGAGATTAGCAGGGACCACCGGGGAGCTGTTTTTT
cdr3_aa: CAWRLAGTTGELFF

d_call: -
v_call: TRBV28
clone_size: -
j_call: TRBJ2-1
cdr3_nt: TGTGCCAGCACCTCCTCCGGGGACACTAGCTCCTACAATGAGCAGTTCTTC
cdr3_aa: CASTSSGDTSSYNEQFF

d_call: -
v_call: TRBV30
clone_size: -
j_call: TRBJ1-1
cdr3_nt: TGTGCCTGGAGTGAAGAGATGGGGGTATGGTCTGAAGCTTTCTTT
cdr3_aa: CAWSEEMGVWSEAFF

d_call: TRBD1
v_call: TRBV19
clone_size: -
j_call: TRBJ1-4
cdr3_nt: TGTGCCAGTGGGGACAGGGGGGGTGAAAAACTGTTTTTT
cdr3_aa: CASGDRGGEKLFF

d_call: TRBD1
v_call: TRBV6-1
clone_size: once
j_call: TRBJ1-5
cdr3_nt: TGTGCCAGCAGTGCGGTAGGGACAGGGGTTGTCAAGCCCCAGCATTTT
cdr3_aa: CASSAVGTGVVKPQHF

d_call: -
v_call: TRBV11-3
clone_size: once
j_call: TRBJ2-1
cdr3_nt: TGTGCCAGCAGCGCCACCGGGGGATACAATGAGCAGTTCTTC
cdr3_aa: CASSATGGYNEQFF